These T cell receptor beta chains were read from a single sample in a study of blood T cells in healthy people across ages. TCRdb re-analysed the 5' RACE reads in MiXCR, keeping a single row per CDR3 protein. The data hold around 1,000,000 distinct CDR3 sequences, with 20% to 25% observed a single time. The data were also submitted as part of a second study, on T cells of mothers and their children.

Sequenced: blood. All receptors derive from a girl aged 2-9 years in good health. Both conserved end residues are part of each CDR3. D genes are given only for firm matches.

v_gene: TRBV4-3
j_gene: TRBJ1-2
d_gene: TRBD1
CDR3aa: CASSGLGQGGDGYTF

v_gene: TRBV5-6
j_gene: -
d_gene: -
CDR3aa: CASASTGRPQYEQYF

v_gene: TRBV7-3
j_gene: TRBJ2-1
d_gene: TRBD1
CDR3aa: CASSVEGTANNEQFF

v_gene: TRBV27
j_gene: TRBJ2-5
d_gene: -
CDR3aa: CASSLSKARGETQYF

v_gene: TRBV12-5
j_gene: TRBJ1-1
d_gene: -
CDR3aa: CASGYLGNQAFF

v_gene: TRBV12-3/TRBV12-4
j_gene: TRBJ2-7
d_gene: -
CDR3aa: CASSLLVTAYEQYF

v_gene: TRBV5-1
j_gene: TRBJ2-3
d_gene: TRBD2
CDR3aa: CASSSSGLESTDTQYF

v_gene: TRBV6-2/TRBV6-3
j_gene: TRBJ1-2
d_gene: -
CDR3aa: CASSSDSLGYTF

v_gene: TRBV29-1
j_gene: TRBJ2-2
d_gene: TRBD1
CDR3aa: CSGRLGQGAGAGELFF

v_gene: TRBV7-3
j_gene: TRBJ2-1
d_gene: -
CDR3aa: CASSLLGVSSYNEQFF

v_gene: TRBV6-1
j_gene: TRBJ2-6
d_gene: -
CDR3aa: CASRREAGSGANVLTF

v_gene: TRBV29-1
j_gene: TRBJ2-3
d_gene: -
CDR3aa: CSVTEGGYTDTQYF